This entry is about one T cell receptor (beta chain). Profiling relied on immunoSEQ multiplex PCR, and the TCRdb table lists in-frame clones only, not all of them. The data hold under 75,000 clones, with about 94% observed a single time. The source of the sample is a study of OX40 agonist ivuxolimab in advanced cancers. With 0 bases removed from V and 1 base from J, the gap between germline ends came to 13 bases. This CDR3 is 17 amino acids long. Germline assignment: CDR1 LGHNA and CDR2 YSLEER. Here the sequenced sample was CD4+ or CD8+ T cells sorted from blood, taken in a trial of the OX40 agonist ivuxolimab. This TCR came from an adult with an advanced solid tumor such as melanoma, head and neck, liver or kidney cancer. The V gene is TRBV4-3, the J gene TRBJ2-1; D call uncertain. This CDR3 reads CASSQDLVGISYNEQFF. CDR3 sequence (DNA): TGCGCCAGCAGCCAAGATCTCGTAGGGATATCCTACAATGAGCAGTTCTTC.